Below, 16 T cell receptor beta chains from the same sample are listed, as sequenced in a study of Ad26.COV2.S vaccination and SARS-CoV-2 variants. Regarding treatment: around 19 received Ad26.COV2.S at low or high dose, single or two shots; 5 received placebo; per-sample allocation not given. Repertoires come from day 63 after the first vaccine or placebo injection. Assay used: immunoSEQ multiplex PCR; TCRdb lists only in-frame clones, some missing. This sample has about 470,000 clones, with 90% found just once. The sequenced sample was peripheral blood, obtained in a trial of Ad26.COV2.S vaccine versus placebo. These receptors were obtained from a person aged 18-60 years who received the Ad26.COV2.S COVID-19 vaccine or a placebo.

The chain couples TRBV7-8 to TRBJ1-1, with D tentatively TRBD1 (5 bases). CDR3 length equals 16 residues. CDR1 and CDR2 (germline): SGHVS, FQNEAQ. V was shortened by 5 bases and J by 1 base, with 17 bases between the two germline ends. The CDR3 DNA follows: TGTGCCAGCAGCCTATACAGGACCATAAAGAACACTGAAGCTTTCTTT. It encodes CASSLYRTIKNTEAFF.

The chain couples TRBV6-1 to TRBJ2-2; D could derive from TRBD1 or TRBD2 (6 bases each). The V end was cut by 4 bases, the J end by 8 bases, with 20 bases between. The CDR3 consists of 16 residues. CDR1 is MNHNS and CDR2 is SASEGT in the germline V gene. CDR3 amino acids: CASSVGGDNWRGELFF. The DNA for the CDR3 is TGTGCCAGCAGTGTCGGAGGGGACAATTGGAGGGGGGAGCTGTTTTTT.

V is TRBV2 and J is TRBJ2-3; TRBD2 matches at 7 bases. Germline lookup yields CDR1 SNHLY and CDR2 FYNNEI. Trimming took 2 bases from V and 4 from J; bases not matched to a gene: 12. The CDR3 has 17 amino acids. This chain's CDR3 is CASSEPGGLGEADTQYF. As DNA, the CDR3 is TGTGCCAGCAGTGAACCGGGGGGTCTAGGCGAGGCAGATACGCAGTATTTT. Drawing the rest from reference TRBV2 and TRBJ2-3, the complete variable domain is EPEVTQTPSHQVTQMGQEVILRCVPISNHLYFYWYRQILGQKVEFLVSFYNNEISEKSEIFDDQFSVERPDGSNFTLKIRSTKLEDSAMYFCASSEPGGLGEADTQYFGPGTRLTVL.

The DNA for the CDR3 is TGTGCCAGCAGTCTTTGGAATACGGGCTACACCTTC. This gives the protein CASSLWNTGYTF. This sequence joins TRBV12-3 or TRBV12-4 and TRBJ1-2; D uncertain. The CDR3 extends over 12 amino acids. Trimming pared 5 bases from V and 8 bases from J, leaving 12 bases between.

The chain combines TRBV20-1 with TRBJ1-5; no definite D call. The CDR3 extends over 11 amino acids. CDR1 is DFQATT and CDR2 is SNEGSKA in the germline V gene (reference sequence). The germline V and J ends were trimmed by 2 bases and 9 bases, with 8 bases remaining between them. The CDR3 DNA sequence: TGCAGTGCTAGAAAGGACGGGCCCCAGCATTTT. As protein: CSARKDGPQHF.

This sequence joins TRBV29-1 and TRBJ1-1; a weak D match, TRBD1 (5 bases). The germline V gene has CDR1 SQVTM and CDR2 ANQGSEA. V lost 6 bases to trimming and J lost 1 base, with 15 bases between them. This CDR3 has 14 residues. CDR3 sequence: CSVRTTDKNTEAFF. The CDR3 region has the DNA TGCAGCGTGCGAACGACGGACAAGAACACTGAAGCTTTCTTT.

This chain links TRBV29-1 with TRBJ2-7; TRBD2 matches 7 bases. With 5 bases clipped from V and 2 bases from J, the junction kept 9 bases outside the gene matches. Germline V gene lookup returns CDR1 SQVTM and CDR2 ANQGSEA. The CDR3 covers 14 residues. This CDR3 is CSVPDPRGAYEQYF. The CDR3 bases are TGCAGCGTTCCTGACCCCCGGGGGGCCTACGAGCAGTACTTC.

The chain joins TRBV27 to TRBJ2-1; 13 bases align to TRBD2. Looked up from germline, CDR1 is MNHEY and CDR2 is SMNVEV (reference sequence). The CDR3 runs 18 residues. V shed 6 bases, J shed 8 bases, and the junction held 16 bases outside the gene matches. The DNA of the CDR3 is TGTGCCAGCAGCGGAGTTAGAACTAGCGGGAGGGATGGCTATGAGCAGTTCTTC. Its translation is CASSGVRTSGRDGYEQFF.

The V call is TRBV27, the J call TRBJ2-7, with unresolved D. V lost 4 bases and J lost 0, with 10 bases in between. CDR1 and CDR2 from the germline V gene are MNHEY and SMNVEV (reference sequence). The CDR3 is 14 residues long. The CDR3 loop is CASSWVGDSYEQYF. The CDR3 DNA sequence: TGTGCCAGCAGTTGGGTCGGCGACTCCTACGAGCAGTACTTC.

V and J are TRBV12-3 or TRBV12-4 and TRBJ1-6; 7 bases agree with TRBD1. The CDR3 is 13 residues long. The V gene end was trimmed by 4 bases and the J gene end by 10 bases; junction bases not matched to a gene: 4. The CDR3 sequence is CASSSTGDSPLHF. CDR3 nucleotides: TGTGCCAGCAGTTCCACAGGGGACTCACCCCTCCACTTT.

The chain recombines TRBV6-2 or TRBV6-3 with TRBJ2-3; D may be TRBD2 (6 bases). The CDR3 extends over 15 amino acids. V lost 2 bases and J 5 bases, leaving 14 bases between the germline ends. Germline V lookup: CDR1 MNHEY, CDR2 SVGEGT. The CDR3 sequence is CASSYERGDLDTQYF. The CDR3 nucleotides read TGTGCCAGCAGTTACGAGAGAGGGGACTTAGATACGCAGTATTTT.

In this sample, this clone turned up a few times. This chain uses TRBV5-1 with TRBJ1-4; 7 bases agree with TRBD1. Germline assignment: CDR1 SGHRS and CDR2 YFSETQ. CDR3 length equals 15 residues. Trimming cost V 3 bases and J 0 bases; bases outside gene matches: 2. DNA of the CDR3: TGCGCCAGCAGCTCAGGACAGGCAACTAATGAAAAACTGTTTTTT. It encodes CASSSGQATNEKLFF.

The V gene is TRBV28, the J gene TRBJ1-4; D might be TRBD1 (6 bases). CDR3 length: 14 amino acids. Trimming pared 6 bases from V and 11 bases from J, leaving 19 bases between. Germline V gives CDR1 MDHEN, CDR2 SYDVKM. For the CDR3, the DNA is TGTGCCAGCAGCCTGGACAGTTCAGGCGGTAAACTGTTTTTT. This codes for CASSLDSSGGKLFF. The full variable domain, with the rest looked up from reference TRBV28 and TRBJ1-4, is DVKVTQSSRYLVKRTGEKVFLECVQDMDHENMFWYRQDPGLGLRLIYFSYDVKMKEKGDIPEGYSVSREKKERFSLILESASTNQTSMYLCASSLDSSGGKLFFGSGTQLSVL.

V usage is TRBV28 and J usage is TRBJ1-1; D is undetermined. The CDR3 runs to 13 residues. The V and J ends lost 1 base and 8 bases respectively, with 11 bases between them. Germline CDR1 MDHEN, CDR2 SYDVKM. The CDR3 DNA is TGTGCCAGCAGTTTATCTACGGGAATCGAAGCTTTCTTT. Encoded protein: CASSLSTGIEAFF.

This clone has only one observation. The rearrangement joins TRBV6-2 or TRBV6-3 to TRBJ1-5; D possibly corresponds to TRBD1 (6 bases). Germline V gene data show CDR1 as MNHEY and CDR2 as SVGEGT. This CDR3 is 14 amino acids long. Trimming took off 4 bases at V and 7 bases at J, with 14 bases between the two ends. The CDR3 protein is CASSSHRDGQPQHF. The CDR3 DNA sequence: TGTGCCAGCAGTTCCCACAGGGATGGACAGCCCCAGCATTTT.

The genes are TRBV5-1 and TRBJ2-1; TRBD1 matches at 9 bases. The CDR3 has 13 amino acids. Germline V gene lookup returns CDR1 SGHRS and CDR2 YFSETQ. V gave up 5 bases and J gave up 8 bases; unmatched junction bases: 5. CDR3 loop: CASRDRGGDEQFF. The CDR3 coding sequence is TGCGCCAGCAGGGACAGGGGTGGGGATGAGCAGTTCTTC.